This T cell receptor beta chain was documented in a study of long-term antiretroviral therapy in people with HIV. General study results and limits: When set beside controls, HIV repertoires had CDR3 length ranges that were narrower. Patients on ART gained diversity, which nonetheless stayed below transplant donor controls. Therapy changes, viral resistance and ART adherence were not documented in the available data.

It was version v3.0 of the immunoSEQ assay that was run at survey level. Sequencing used immunoSEQ multiplex PCR; TCRdb keeps in-frame clones, though not all of them. The sample includes 30,000 or so clones, over 75% of them seen just once. Every specimen provided roughly 1-10 million cryopreserved PBMC before DNA extraction took place. The V and J ends lost 5 bases and 1 base, in that order; junction bases with no gene match: 7. The CDR3 has 16 residues. CDR1 and CDR2 (germline): KGHSH, LQKENI. Of note for this clone: Its specificity is not known.

The sample was unsorted PBMCs, taken 5 to 5.5 years after starting antiretroviral therapy. This receptor was obtained from a woman in her thirties or forties with HIV. The chain has TRBV18 and TRBJ1-3; 8 bases match TRBD1. For the CDR3, the DNA is TGTGCCAGCTCATTCGGACAGGGATCTTCTGGAAACACCATATATTTT. Residues: CASSFGQGSSGNTIYF.